Shown below are 11 T cell receptor beta chains from a single sample sequenced in a study of blood T cell repertoires in COVID-19. Generated by immunoSEQ multiplex PCR, the TCRdb table keeps only in-frame clones and is missing some. The repertoire has 75,000 or so clones, roughly 83% of them found once; the top ten carry 18%. What was sequenced was peripheral blood. The receptors were gathered from a woman older than 75 with acute or convalescent COVID-19.

This clone was observed a handful of times. The chain uses TRBV27 and TRBJ1-1, with TRBD1 identical over 8 bases. Germline V gene data show CDR1 as MNHEY and CDR2 as SMNVEV (reference sequence). V shed 6 bases and J 1 base; nucleotides not matched to a gene: 7. This CDR3 has 15 residues. CDR3 nucleotide sequence: TGTGCCAGCAGGAACACCGGGACAGGGAACACTGAAGCTTTCTTT. Encoded protein: CASRNTGTGNTEAFF.

The chain recombines TRBV11-2 with TRBJ1-1, with D uncertain. Per the germline V gene, CDR1 is SGHAT and CDR2 is FQNNGV. The V end was cut by 2 bases, the J end by 9 bases, with 10 bases between. The CDR3 totals 12 residues. The CDR3: CASSLNRVKAFF. The CDR3 DNA follows: TGTGCCAGCAGCTTAAACCGGGTCAAAGCTTTCTTT.

The chain couples TRBV29-1 to TRBJ2-1; D is perhaps TRBD2 (5 bases). Germline V gives CDR1 SQVTM, CDR2 ANQGSEA. The CDR3 runs 14 residues. Trimming stripped 2 bases from V and 8 bases from J, with 16 bases between. The CDR3 here is CSVERALVRDEQFF. For the CDR3, the DNA is TGCAGCGTTGAAAGGGCACTAGTAAGGGATGAGCAGTTCTTC.

The genes are TRBV19 and TRBJ2-7; maybe TRBD1 (5 bases). Germline assignment: CDR1 LNHDA and CDR2 SQIVND (reference sequence). The CDR3 sequence is 13 residues long. V was pared by 5 bases and J by 4 bases, with 12 bases between. The CDR3 loop is CASSLAGQYEQYF. The DNA of the CDR3 is TGTGCCAGTAGTTTGGCAGGGCAGTACGAGCAGTACTTC.

J is TRBJ2-7 and V is TRBV29-1; 10 bases match TRBD1. Germline V gene sequence: CDR1 SQVTM, CDR2 ANQGSEA. The CDR3 loop spans 13 amino acids. With 6 bases clipped from V and 3 bases from J, the junction kept 5 bases outside the gene matches. The CDR3 nucleotides are TGCAGCGTCGGGACAGGGGAAATCTACGAGCAGTACTTC. Translation gives CSVGTGEIYEQYF.

CDR3 sequence: CASSQSTGELFF. CDR3 DNA sequence: TGTGCCAGCAGCCAGTCGACCGGGGAGCTGTTTTTT. The chain carries TRBV7-3 and TRBJ2-2, with D hard to call. Germline V lookup: CDR1 SGHTA, CDR2 FQGTGA. Between the trimmed V and J ends, which lost 5 bases and 5 bases, there was a span of 6 bases. The CDR3 is made up of 12 amino acids.

A single count supports this clone. This chain uses TRBV3-1 (or the pseudogene TRBV3-2) with TRBJ2-1; tentatively, D is TRBD2 (5 bases). Per germline, CDR1 LGHDT and CDR2 YNNKEL (reference sequence). V lost 3 bases to trimming and J lost 11 bases, with 26 bases between them. The CDR3 consists of 17 residues. CDR3 protein: CASSHWARADVSKKQFF. The CDR3, as DNA: TGTGCCAGCAGCCATTGGGCGAGGGCAGACGTGTCTAAGAAGCAGTTCTTC.

This chain joins TRBV5-5 and TRBJ2-1, with a weak D call TRBD1 (6 bases). The CDR3 runs 15 residues. Between the trimmed V and J ends, which lost 0 bases and 0 bases, there was a span of 7 bases. CDR1 SGHKS and CDR2 YYEKEE come from the germline V gene (reference sequence). This CDR3 reads CASSLGTVSYNEQFF. CDR3 coding DNA: TGTGCCAGCAGCTTGGGGACAGTCTCCTACAATGAGCAGTTCTTC.

The chain carries TRBV11-3 and TRBJ1-3; the D is unclear. Trimming left V 5 bases short and J 3 bases short, with 11 bases between. The CDR3 extends over 14 amino acids. Germline V gene data show CDR1 as SGHNT and CDR2 as YENEEA. CDR3 nucleotide sequence: TGTGCCAGCAGCGGCCGACAAATTGGAAACACCATATATTTT. This sequence encodes CASSGRQIGNTIYF.

This rearrangement joins TRBV5-4 to TRBJ2-6; TRBD1 might be the D (6 bases). The CDR3 has 16 amino acids. Looked up from germline, CDR1 is SGHNT and CDR2 is YYREEE (reference sequence). V lost 4 bases to trimming and J lost 4 bases, with 15 bases between them. The CDR3 bases are TGTGCCAGCAGCACCTCAACAGGGTACGGGGCCAACGTCCTGACTTTC. This sequence encodes CASSTSTGYGANVLTF. The entire variable domain, with the rest obtained from reference TRBV5-4 and TRBJ2-6, is as follows: ETGVTQSPTHLIKTRGQQVTLRCSSQSGHNTVSWYQQALGQGPQFIFQYYREEENGRGNFPPRFSGLQFPNYSSELNVNALELDDSALYLCASSTSTGYGANVLTFGAGSRLTVL.

J is TRBJ2-1 and V is TRBV25-1; no firm D call. V lost 4 bases to trimming and J lost 7 bases, with 5 bases between them. This CDR3 region has 11 residues. Per germline, CDR1 MGHDK and CDR2 SYGVNS. CDR3 DNA sequence: TGTGCCAGCAGTGTAGCAAATGAGCAGTTCTTC. It encodes CASSVANEQFF.